This T cell receptor (beta chain) was sequenced for a study of long-term antiretroviral therapy in people with HIV. immunoSEQ v3.0 was run at survey level. Sequencing used immunoSEQ multiplex PCR; TCRdb keeps in-frame clones, though not all of them. The sample consists of roughly 15,000 clones, 94% of them appearing once. In germline, CDR1 is SEHNR, CDR2 FQNEAQ (reference sequence). V shed 3 bases and J 11 bases; nucleotides not matched to a gene: 3. This CDR3 region has 12 residues. This clonotype originated in a woman aged 45-65 years with HIV. The V and J genes are TRBV7-9 and TRBJ1-1; 10 bases match TRBD1. The source material was unsorted PBMCs, sampled approximately 6.4 years after starting antiretroviral therapy. DNA of the CDR3: TGTGCCAGCAGCTTCCGACAGGGGGCGGCTTTCTTT. Translating it yields CASSFRQGAAFF.